This T cell receptor (beta chain) comes out of a study of CD8 T cells in ankylosing spondylitis. There are many counts of this clonotype. The antigen remains undetermined. General observations from the study: Within peripheral blood, clones linked to disease were CD8+ and relatively rare. Earlier literature documents some of the motif variants in reactive arthritis synovial fluid and blood. Disease-linked clones reportedly concentrated significantly in matched ankylosing spondylitis synovial fluid. Made up of under ten highly homologous variants, a TCR beta motif appeared characteristic of ankylosing spondylitis blood.

Germline trimming cut 4 bases from V and 1 base from J; bases unmatched to any gene: 6. CDR1 and CDR2 from the germline V gene are KGHDR and SFDVKD. CDR3 size: 16 residues. Quantitative barcoded 5'-RACE was used to prepare TCR beta libraries. Each CDR3 protein gets one entry after TCRdb re-called the 5' RACE reads with MiXCR. The sample yields about 500,000 distinct CDR3 sequences, 5.3% seen once. The sequence was collected from a male donor with ankylosing spondylitis. The chain uses TRBV24-1 and TRBJ2-3, with 8 bases aligning to TRBD1. The sequenced sample consisted of blood, either unsorted or a sorted T cell fraction (not recorded which). The CDR3 sequence is CATSDPTGAGTDTQYF. CDR3 coding DNA: TGTGCCACCAGTGACCCGACAGGGGCGGGCACAGATACGCAGTATTTT.